Below, one TCR beta chain is given with its context. Its antigen is still unknown. The sample contains more than one DNA sequence encoding this CDR3. These data are taken from a study of long-term antiretroviral therapy in people with HIV. Study-wide findings and caveats: The repertoire was dominated at all time points by clones expanded before ART. Diversity went up after ART and still fell short of transplant donor controls.

Runs used v3.0 of the immunoSEQ assay and were done at survey level. Here immunoSEQ multiplex PCR was the method, and the copy in TCRdb shows in-frame clones only, minus some. The table lists about 15,000 clones, just under 85% of them singletons. Trimming took off 2 bases at V and 1 base at J, with 5 bases between the two ends. This CDR3 is 13 amino acids long. From germline, CDR1 is KGHSH and CDR2 LQKENI. United States facilities provided treatment to all participants with HIV. J is TRBJ1-1 and V is TRBV18; no firm D call. The specimen was unsorted PBMCs, collected just before starting antiretroviral therapy. The TCR comes from a man in his forties with HIV. CDR3 sequence reads: CASSPNGNTEAFF. DNA for the CDR3: TGTGCCAGCTCACCAAACGGGAACACTGAAGCTTTCTTT.